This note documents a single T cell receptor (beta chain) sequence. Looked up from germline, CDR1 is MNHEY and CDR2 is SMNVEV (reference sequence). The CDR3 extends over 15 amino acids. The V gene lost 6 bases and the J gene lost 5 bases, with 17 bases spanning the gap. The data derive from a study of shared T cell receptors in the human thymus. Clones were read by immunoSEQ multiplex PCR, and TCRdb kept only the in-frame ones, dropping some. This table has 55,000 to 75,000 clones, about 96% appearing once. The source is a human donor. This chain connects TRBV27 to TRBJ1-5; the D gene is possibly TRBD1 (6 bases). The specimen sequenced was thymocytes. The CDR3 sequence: CASRKGQYVDQPQHF. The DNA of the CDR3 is TGTGCCAGCAGGAAGGGACAATATGTGGATCAGCCCCAGCATTTT.